The 8 T cell receptor beta chains reported below all come from one sample, sequenced in a study of blood T cell repertoires in COVID-19 (dated by TCRdb to 2020 to 2022). Libraries were made using the immunoSEQ multiplex PCR assay. TCRdb limited this immuneACCESS table to in-frame rearrangements with V and J called. A share of clones is missing; checked studies link under half to unresolved V genes, and the rest is unexplained. The sample table contains about 160,000 clones; only one count was recorded for about 80% of them. Clones ranked in the top ten supply roughly 7% of the sample. The sequencing input was PBMCs or T cells enriched from blood (not recorded which). The receptor set was obtained from a man aged 50 to 59 who had recovered from COVID-19.

Here the CDR3 DNA reads TGTGCCAGCAGCGTAGTTGGTAGCGGGGGAATATACAATGAGCAGTTCTTC. This sequence encodes CASSVVGSGGIYNEQFF. The chain joins TRBV9 to TRBJ2-1; 9 bases fit TRBD2. The CDR3 length is 17 residues. The germline V gene has CDR1 SGDLS and CDR2 YYNGEE. V was pared by 0 bases and J by 4 bases, with 8 bases of the junction left unmatched.

This chain uses TRBV21-1 with TRBJ1-2; the DNA was not compared with TRBD1, the D call given in the table. TRBV21-1 is reported as a pseudogene. CDR3 length equals 16 residues. CDR3 residues: CASSKYPGQTIYGYTF. For the CDR3, the DNA is TGTGCCAGCAGCAAATATCCAGGACAGACCATCTATGGCTACACCTTC.

This clone is a singleton in its sample. This chain links TRBV14 with TRBJ2-7; D perhaps matches TRBD1 (5 bases). Trimming shortened V by 4 bases and J by 2 bases, and 9 bases separated the two germline ends. The length of the CDR3 is 13 residues. Germline CDR1 reads SGHDN; CDR2 reads FVKESK. CDR3 loop: CASSLTVTYEQYF. Written as DNA, the CDR3 is TGTGCCAGCAGCCTGACAGTTACCTACGAGCAGTACTTC.

This chain joins TRBV18 and TRBJ1-3; 9 bases align to TRBD1. The CDR3 has 17 amino acids. The junction had 11 bases not matched to a gene; V was cut back by 6 bases and J by 2 bases. The germline V gene has CDR1 KGHSH and CDR2 LQKENI. CDR3 residues: CASSPPHRGLTGNTIYF. In DNA, the CDR3 is TGTGCCAGCTCCCCCCCCCACAGGGGGCTAACTGGAAACACCATATATTTT.

V and J are TRBV6-5 and TRBJ1-1; D is unresolved. V lost 7 bases to trimming and J lost 0 bases, with 12 bases between them. Germline-derived CDR1 and CDR2 are MNHEY and SVGAGI. This CDR3 is 14 amino acids long. This CDR3 reads CASTGGILNTEAFF. Here the CDR3 DNA reads TGTGCCAGCACGGGAGGGATACTGAACACTGAAGCTTTCTTT.

The chain combines TRBV27 with TRBJ2-7; 8 bases line up with TRBD1. The CDR3 length is 13 residues. V trimming: 6 bases; J trimming: 2 bases; junction bases outside the gene matches: 3. Germline V gene sequence: CDR1 MNHEY, CDR2 SMNVEV (reference sequence). DNA of the CDR3: TGTGCCAGCAGCTGGACAGGGACCTACGAGCAGTACTTC. It yields the protein CASSWTGTYEQYF.

The chain is built from TRBV3-1 (or the pseudogene TRBV3-2) and TRBJ2-1, with 8 bases lining up with TRBD2. Germline CDR1 LGHDT, CDR2 YNNKEL (reference sequence). V shed 5 bases and J 8 bases; nucleotides not matched to a gene: 11. The CDR3 length is 15 residues. The CDR3 nucleotides read TGTGCCAGCAGCACATTTTCGGGGGGGCCTCATGAGCAGTTCTTC. It is translated as CASSTFSGGPHEQFF.

The chain uses TRBV5-1 and TRBJ1-6; TRBD1 matches 10 bases. Germline V lookup: CDR1 SGHRS, CDR2 YFSETQ. The CDR3 has 15 amino acids. Trimming took 6 bases from V and 6 from J; bases not matched to a gene: 6. The CDR3 DNA reads TGCGCCAGCAAGATCGGACAGGGGGGTAATTCACCCCTCCACTTT. Protein: CASKIGQGGNSPLHF.